Sequencing of this T cell receptor (beta chain) was carried out in a study of early T cells in non-severe SARS-CoV-2 infection. At the level of the study: Chains were not paired, and sequencing was done on bulk RNA from unsorted whole blood. General study points: Lookups in VDJdb leaned toward anti-spike CD8 responses and missed private and CD4 specificities.

This clonotype was found a few times. Antigen unknown. The CDR3 length is 15 residues. With 0 bases removed from V and 4 bases from J, the gap between germline ends came to 9 bases. Germline CDR1 is SGHNT and CDR2 is YENEEA. Attachment of unique molecular identifiers to individual cDNA molecules was performed. TCRdb independently ran MiXCR on the 5' RACE reads; one entry per CDR3 protein. This repertoire shows roughly 80,000 distinct CDR3 sequences, over 12% found once; its top ten account for 3%. Sequenced material: whole blood. The clonotype originates from an adult who was a healthcare worker with PCR-confirmed SARS-CoV-2 infection or an uninfected control (not recorded which). The V and J genes are TRBV11-3 and TRBJ2-2; D perhaps matches TRBD1 (6 bases). CDR3 sequence: CASSLEGTTTGELFF. Written as DNA, the CDR3 is TGTGCCAGCAGCTTAGAGGGGACAACCACCGGGGAGCTGTTTTTT.